In its sample, the clone carrying this TCR beta chain was seen many times. The data are from a study of regulatory T cells in long-lasting Graves disease. Trimming removed 3 bases from V and 6 bases from J, with 12 bases in between. The germline CDR1 and CDR2 sequences are MDHEN and SYDVKM. The CDR3 contains 13 residues. This sample's time point: newly diagnosed GD, antithyroid drugs for less than 3 months. Extracted RNA from PBMCs served as the source of the TCR library. According to the study, TCR beta libraries were built with iRepertoire HTBI primers and CDR3-region Arm-PCR. Each CDR3 protein gets one entry after TCRdb re-called the multiplex PCR reads with MiXCR. The top ten hold 20% to 25% of the sample, which has roughly 400,000 distinct CDR3 sequences, roughly 17% seen once. This same sample was also part of a study on T cells in Graves' hyperthyroidism and ophthalmopathy. That publication notes: Blood also contained most expanded thyroid clonotypes above 0.001.

The V call is TRBV28, the J call TRBJ2-7; TRBD2 is a possible D gene (6 bases). The sequence was obtained from a woman younger than 35 with Graves disease. The sequenced sample was peripheral blood mononuclear cells (PBMCs), obtained at new diagnosis, from a patient treated with antithyroid drugs. The CDR3 DNA is TGTGCCAGCAGTTTCCCTGGGGGAGGCGAGCAGTACTTC. Its translation is CASSFPGGGEQYF.